The rows below give T cell receptor beta chains drawn from one sample of a study of cytomegalovirus exposure and HLA in healthy donors. The method was immunoSEQ multiplex PCR; TCRdb's version includes in-frame clones alone and lacks a portion of them. The data hold fewer than 200,000 clones, with roughly 80% observed a single time. Sequencing was carried out using PBMCs. The receptors were sampled from a man aged 40-49 years in good health and CMV-seronegative. Each CDR3 is given with its conserved first and last residue. The D gene is left open where the match is weak. Expanded clones are given a class, and other clones once, few, many or no size at all.

j_gene,len,abundance,v_gene,d_gene,CDR3nt,CDR3aa
TRBJ2-7,13,once,TRBV6-6,TRBD1,TGTGCCAGCAACAACAGGGGATCCTACGAGCAGTACTTC,CASNNRGSYEQYF
TRBJ2-7,13,-,TRBV7-6,TRBD2,TGTGCCAGCAGTTCCACCGGGGGGGCCGAGCAGTACTTC,CASSSTGGAEQYF
TRBJ1-1,15,-,TRBV9,-,TGTGCCAGCAGCGTAGGGGGCGGTGGGAACACTGAAGCTTTCTTT,CASSVGGGGNTEAFF
TRBJ1-2,13,-,TRBV6-6,-,TGTGCCAGCACCTGGGGGGTCCGCGGTGGCTACCCCTTC,CASTWGVRGGYPF
TRBJ1-5,15,-,TRBV7-6,-,TGTGCTAGCAGCTTGGGGGGGGGAGGGTTTCAGCCCCAGCATTTT,CASSLGGGGFQPQHF
TRBJ1-3,14,-,TRBV19,-,TGTGCCAGTGCTAACAGGAGCTCTGGAAACACCATATATTTT,CASANRSSGNTIYF
TRBJ2-7,16,-,TRBV19,-,TGTGCCAGTAGTACCACTCTTGGGGGGGCGTCCTACGAGCAGTACTTC,CASSTTLGGASYEQYF
TRBJ2-7,16,once,TRBV5-8,TRBD1,TGTGCCAGCAGCAAAAATCAGGGGGTAAGGGGCTACGAGCAGTACTTC,CASSKNQGVRGYEQYF
TRBJ2-5,14,-,TRBV10-3,-,TGTGCCAGCGACACCGGCGGGGCCCGAGAGACCCAGTACTTC,CASDTGGARETQYF
TRBJ2-7,15,-,TRBV5-5,TRBD1,TGTGCCAGCAGCTTGGAACAGGGGGCACCCTACGAGCAGTACTTC,CASSLEQGAPYEQYF
TRBJ2-7,13,-,TRBV5-4,TRBD2,TGTGCCAGCAGACCGGGACTAGCCTACGAGCAGTACTTC,CASRPGLAYEQYF
TRBJ2-7,15,few,TRBV6-5,-,TGTGCCAGCAGACTCGGGACATTCGCTACGGGGGAGCAGTACTTC,CASRLGTFATGEQYF
TRBJ2-7,14,-,TRBV6-6,TRBD1,TGTGCCACTACCAGGGACAGAAGCTCCTACGAGCAGTACTTC,CATTRDRSSYEQYF
TRBJ1-1,11,-,TRBV6-5,-,-,CAVGPGDQAFF
TRBJ2-3,15,-,TRBV19,TRBD2,TGTGCCAGTAGTATAGGTGCGGGGGGGAGGGATACGCAGTATTTT,CASSIGAGGRDTQYF
TRBJ2-2,14,-,TRBV7-9,TRBD1,TGTGCCAGCAGCCTCGGGACAGACACCGGGGAGCTGTTTTTT,CASSLGTDTGELFF
TRBJ1-5,17,-,TRBV4-1,-,TGCGCCAGCAGCCATCCCGCCATGGGAGGGAGAGAACAGCCCCAGCATTTT,CASSHPAMGGREQPQHF
TRBJ2-7,15,-,TRBV5-1,TRBD1,TGCGCCAGCAGCTTACAGGGGCCAACCACCTACGAGCAGTACTTC,CASSLQGPTTYEQYF
TRBJ2-3,15,-,TRBV19,TRBD2,TGTGCCAGTAGCGGGACTAGCGGGGGTGCAGATACGCAGTATTTT,CASSGTSGGADTQYF
TRBJ1-1,15,-,TRBV7-2,TRBD1,TGTGCCAGCAGCTTAGTGGGACAGGGGAACACTGAAGCTTTCTTT,CASSLVGQGNTEAFF
TRBJ2-7,17,-,TRBV5-1,TRBD1,TGCGCCAGCAGCTTGGCCCCGGCAGGGACAGGGTCCTACGAGCAGTACTTC,CASSLAPAGTGSYEQYF
TRBJ2-7,14,-,TRBV25-1,-,TGTGCCAGCACTCCGGACAGATCCCCTCGCGAGCAGTACTTC,CASTPDRSPREQYF
TRBJ2-2,17,-,TRBV11-3,TRBD2,TGTGCCAGCAGCTTAGCAACCGCGGGGGGGCCGACCGGGGAGCTGTTTTTT,CASSLATAGGPTGELFF
TRBJ1-1,15,-,TRBV4-2,-,TGTGCCAGCAGCCAGGTTAGGCTGGAGGGCACTGAAGCTTTCTTT,CASSQVRLEGTEAFF
TRBJ1-2,13,-,TRBV4-2,TRBD1,TGTGCCAGCAGCCCTGACAGGGGGGGACCCTACACCTTC,CASSPDRGGPYTF
TRBJ1-5,12,-,TRBV10-3,-,TGTGCCATCAGTGACAGGGCTCAGCCCCAGCATTTT,CAISDRAQPQHF
TRBJ1-2,14,-,TRBV19,-,TGTGCCAGTAGTATAGATCTTGGAAGACAAGGCTACACCTTC,CASSIDLGRQGYTF
TRBJ2-3,17,-,TRBV7-8,TRBD2,TGTGCCAGCAGCTTAAGTTCAGCGGGGAAGAGCACAGATACGCAGTATTTT,CASSLSSAGKSTDTQYF
TRBJ2-1,16,-,TRBV27,TRBD1,TGTGCCAGCAGTCACGGGACAGGGCGGTCCTACAATGAGCAGTTCTTC,CASSHGTGRSYNEQFF
TRBJ2-7,16,-,TRBV7-8,TRBD1,TGTGCCAGCAGCTTAGCAGGACAGGGGGTTTCCTACGAGCAGTACTTC,CASSLAGQGVSYEQYF
TRBJ1-1,14,once,TRBV9,-,TGTGCCAGCAGCGTAGGACAGGCGAACACTGAAGCTTTCTTT,CASSVGQANTEAFF
TRBJ2-3,14,-,TRBV5-1,TRBD2,TGCGCCAGCAGCGTAGCGGGGGGGCAGGTTACGCAGTATTTT,CASSVAGGQVTQYF
TRBJ1-4,14,-,TRBV4-3,-,TGCGCCAGCAGTCCCGCGGCAACTAATGAAAAACTGTTTTTT,CASSPAATNEKLFF
TRBJ1-2,14,-,TRBV5-8,TRBD1,TGTGCCAGCAACATACGACAGGGGTTGCATGGCTACACCTTC,CASNIRQGLHGYTF
TRBJ2-3,15,-,TRBV7-2,TRBD1,TGTGCCAGCAACCCGGACAGGGTTAACACAGATACGCAGTATTTT,CASNPDRVNTDTQYF
TRBJ1-5,15,-,TRBV2,TRBD1,TGTGCCAGCAGGGAAGGACAGGGGGCTAGTCAGCCCCAGCATTTT,CASREGQGASQPQHF
TRBJ2-5,15,-,TRBV11-2,-,TGTGCCAGCAGCTTGACTCCGACTAGTAGAGAGACCCAGTACTTC,CASSLTPTSRETQYF
TRBJ2-7,16,-,TRBV6-5,-,TGTGCCAGCAGTTACGCCTGGACTCCTAGCCCCTACGAGCAGTACTTC,CASSYAWTPSPYEQYF
TRBJ1-6,14,-,TRBV7-2,-,TGTGCCAGCCGAGAGAGCTCCTATAATTCACCCCTCCACTTT,CASRESSYNSPLHF
TRBJ1-5,15,once,TRBV2,-,TGTGCCAGCAGTGAAGCGTTACTTAGCAATCAGCCCCAGCATTTT,CASSEALLSNQPQHF
TRBJ2-7,15,-,TRBV6-4,TRBD1,TGTGCCAGCAGTCTCGGGACAGGGGGGTCCTACGAGCAGTACTTC,CASSLGTGGSYEQYF
TRBJ2-7,15,-,TRBV28,TRBD1,TGTGCCAGCAGGTCTGCCGGGACAGGGGGCTACGAGCAGTACTTC,CASRSAGTGGYEQYF
TRBJ2-7,15,-,TRBV6-1,-,TGTGCCAGCAGTGAAGGTGGCAGGAGGCCCTACGAGCAGTACTTC,CASSEGGRRPYEQYF
TRBJ1-1,14,-,TRBV7-2,-,TGTGCCAGCACCGGGGGGAGGAGGGCCACTGAAGCTTTCTTT,CASTGGRRATEAFF
TRBJ2-2,15,-,TRBV28,-,TGTGCCAGCAGTTTAGGGCACCTTAACACCGGGGAGCTGTTTTTT,CASSLGHLNTGELFF
TRBJ1-2,15,-,TRBV6-5,TRBD1,TGTGCCAGCAGTTACGGGCTGGGACAGAGTAGCGGCTACACCTTC,CASSYGLGQSSGYTF
TRBJ1-5,14,-,TRBV29-1,-,TGCAGCGCAATTGGCGGAGGAAGCAATCAGCCCCAGCATTTT,CSAIGGGSNQPQHF
TRBJ1-4,14,-,TRBV5-6,-,TGTGCCAGCAGCTGGGGAGGGTCCAATGAAAAACTGTTTTTT,CASSWGGSNEKLFF
TRBJ1-4,13,-,TRBV6-1,TRBD1,TGTGCCAGCAGTGACAGGGGGAGTGAAAAACTGTTTTTT,CASSDRGSEKLFF
TRBJ2-7,15,-,TRBV9,-,TGTGCCAGCAGCGGCGGACATTCCTTCTCCTACGAGCAGTACTTC,CASSGGHSFSYEQYF
TRBJ2-3,14,-,TRBV2,-,TGTGCCAGCAGTGAAGAGGGGCATACAGATACGCAGTATTTT,CASSEEGHTDTQYF
TRBJ1-4,15,-,TRBV5-6,-,TGTGCCAGCAGCTTGGATACCCGGAGGGATGAAAAACTGTTTTTT,CASSLDTRRDEKLFF
TRBJ2-7,15,once,TRBV11-2,TRBD1,TGTGCCAGCAGCTCCCCCCAGGGACAGCTCTACGAGCAGTACTTC,CASSSPQGQLYEQYF
TRBJ2-7,14,once,TRBV5-1,-,TGCGCCAGCAGCTCCCGACAAAGCTCCTACGGGCAGTACTTC,CASSSRQSSYGQYF
TRBJ2-5,14,few,TRBV28,TRBD1,TGTGCCAGCAGTTTATTGGACAGGGTGGAGACCCAGTACTTC,CASSLLDRVETQYF
TRBJ1-4,14,-,TRBV28,TRBD1,TGTGCCAGCAGTTGGGGACAGACTAATGAAAAACTGTTTTTT,CASSWGQTNEKLFF
TRBJ2-7,15,-,TRBV6-5,TRBD2,TGTGCCAGCAGTTACTCGGCTAGCGGCTCCTACGAGCAGTACTTC,CASSYSASGSYEQYF
TRBJ1-4,17,-,TRBV5-1,TRBD1,TGCGCCAGCAGCTTGGTGGGACAGGGGTTAGCTAATGAAAAACTGTTTTTT,CASSLVGQGLANEKLFF
TRBJ2-5,16,-,TRBV5-6,-,TGTGCCAGCAGCTTTCTGGGGTTAGGGAAGGGGGAGACCCAGTACTTC,CASSFLGLGKGETQYF